Given below is one TCR beta chain in context. In building TCR beta libraries, iRepertoire HTBI primers were used together with Arm-PCR of CDR3 regions. MiXCR, run by TCRdb on the multiplex PCR reads, gives a single entry per CDR3 protein. The table records 600,000 to 800,000 distinct CDR3 sequences, 25% to 30% of them present only once. The time point: persistent/refractory GD, antithyroid drugs over 5 years with positive TRAb. Following extraction of RNA from PBMCs, that RNA was used to make the TCR library. The data stem from a study of regulatory T cells in long-lasting Graves disease. This receptor was taken from a female donor with Graves disease. The starting material was peripheral blood mononuclear cells (PBMCs), obtained when the disease was refractory, from a patient treated with antithyroid drugs.

The CDR3: CSASLVTDRGYEQYF. CDR3 nucleotide sequence: TGCAGTGCTAGCCTTGTCACGGACAGGGGGTACGAGCAGTACTTC. V is TRBV20-1 and J is TRBJ2-7; 10 nucleotides match TRBD1. The CDR3 totals 15 residues. From germline, CDR1 is DFQATT and CDR2 SNEGSKA (reference sequence). Trimming cost V 3 bases and J 4 bases; bases outside gene matches: 9.